The 10 T cell receptor beta chains reported below all come from one sample, sequenced in a study of shared clonotypes between healthy human individuals. Clones were read by immunoSEQ multiplex PCR, and TCRdb kept only the in-frame ones, dropping some. The table lists around 980,000 clones, more than 75% of them singletons. Specimen: memory CD4+ T cells from PBMCs. Subset reported: CD45RA-negative fraction. These TCRs come from a man aged 18 to 29 in good health. Some clones in this sample may be carry-over from other donors' samples.

This clone was observed a few times. One base separates it from a far larger clone, so it is likely a read error. V and J are TRBV29-1 and TRBJ1-2; D is undetermined. CDR1 SQVTM and CDR2 ANQGSEA come from the germline V gene. The CDR3 runs to 11 residues. CDR3 in amino acids: CSESSNYGYAF. For the CDR3, the DNA is TGCAGCGAGTCCTCAAACTATGGCTACGCCTTC.

The genes are TRBV9 and TRBJ2-2; 8 nucleotides align to TRBD2. Germline CDR1 and CDR2: SGDLS and YYNGEE. J was trimmed by 1 base and V by 2 bases; bases with no gene match: 7. The CDR3 is 17 amino acids. In DNA form, the CDR3 reads TGTGCCAGCAGCGTGGCGGGAGGCACTGGGAACACCGGGGAGCTGTTTTTT. This sequence encodes CASSVAGGTGNTGELFF. Full variable domain (rest looked up from reference TRBV9 and TRBJ2-2): DSGVTQTPKHLITATGQRVTLRCSPRSGDLSVYWYQQSLDQGLQFLIQYYNGEERAKGNILERFSAQQFPDLHSELNLSSLELGDSALYFCASSVAGGTGNTGELFFGEGSRLTVL.

The chain carries TRBV5-1 and TRBJ2-2; 8 nucleotides match TRBD2. The V gene's germline CDR1 is SGHRS and CDR2 YFSETQ. V gave up 5 bases and J gave up 3 bases; unmatched junction bases: 6. This CDR3 is 15 amino acids long. The CDR3 DNA follows: TGCGCCAGCAGATTACCCGGGAGGGACACCGGGGAGCTGTTTTTT. Translation: CASRLPGRDTGELFF.

The rearrangement links TRBV5-4 to TRBJ2-3; 15 positions agree with TRBD2. Germline CDR1 is SGHNT and CDR2 is YYREEE (reference sequence). The CDR3 has 16 amino acids. The trim removed 4 bases at V and 6 bases at J, leaving 6 bases unmatched. For the CDR3, the DNA is TGTGCCAGCAGCCCAGGGACTAGCGGGAGGTCGGATACGCAGTATTTT. Its protein product is CASSPGTSGRSDTQYF.

There are many counts of this clone. V usage is TRBV7-8 and J usage is TRBJ1-1; D remains unclear. The V gene lost 2 bases and the J gene lost 1 base, with 11 bases spanning the gap. The CDR3 sequence is 15 residues long. The germline V gene encodes CDR1 SGHVS and CDR2 FQNEAQ. CDR3 in amino acids: CASSLLSVANTEAFF. As DNA, the CDR3 is TGTGCCAGCAGCTTACTGTCGGTCGCGAACACTGAAGCTTTCTTT.

This chain uses TRBV4-2 with TRBJ2-5, with TRBD2 matching over 12 bases. The germline V gene encodes CDR1 LGHNA and CDR2 YNFKEQ. The CDR3 has 16 residues. V trimming: 1 base; J trimming: 1 base; junction bases outside the gene matches: 1. The CDR3 sequence is CASSQVTSGGQETQYF. CDR3 DNA: TGTGCCAGCAGCCAAGTGACTAGCGGGGGCCAAGAGACCCAGTACTTC.

This clone was detected only once. This chain connects TRBV6-5 to TRBJ1-5; the D is unclear. Germline loops: CDR1 MNHEY, CDR2 SVGAGI. With 3 bases removed from V and 0 bases from J, the gap between germline ends came to 9 bases. This CDR3 has 15 residues. The CDR3: CASSYPGNSNQPQHF. As DNA, the CDR3 is TGTGCCAGCAGTTATCCAGGAAATAGCAATCAGCCCCAGCATTTT.

V usage is TRBV7-2 and J usage is TRBJ1-3; D remains unclear. Trimming shortened V by 1 base and J by 4 bases, and 8 bases separated the two germline ends. The CDR3 covers 14 residues. Germline V lookup: CDR1 SGHTA, CDR2 FQGNSA. CDR3 sequence: CASSLDSRGNTIYF. CDR3 coding DNA: TGTGCCAGCAGCTTAGATAGCAGGGGAAACACCATATATTTT.

This clone was counted only a few times. This chain joins TRBV10-2 and TRBJ2-7; D may be TRBD2 (6 bases). V lost 7 bases, J lost 4 bases, and 11 bases lay in between. CDR1 WSHSY and CDR2 SAAADI come from the germline V gene. The CDR3 runs to 12 residues. The CDR3, as DNA: TGCGCCAGCAATGACGGAGGGTACGAGCAGTACTTC. This codes for CASNDGGYEQYF.

The genes are TRBV18 and TRBJ1-3; the match to TRBD1 covers 7 bases. V shed 6 bases, J shed 0 bases, and the junction held 8 bases outside the gene matches. The germline gives CDR1 KGHSH, CDR2 LQKENI. The CDR3 has 16 residues. CDR3 sequence (DNA): TGTGCCAGCTCCCCGCAAGGACAGGTCTCTGGAAACACCATATATTTT. Translation gives CASSPQGQVSGNTIYF.